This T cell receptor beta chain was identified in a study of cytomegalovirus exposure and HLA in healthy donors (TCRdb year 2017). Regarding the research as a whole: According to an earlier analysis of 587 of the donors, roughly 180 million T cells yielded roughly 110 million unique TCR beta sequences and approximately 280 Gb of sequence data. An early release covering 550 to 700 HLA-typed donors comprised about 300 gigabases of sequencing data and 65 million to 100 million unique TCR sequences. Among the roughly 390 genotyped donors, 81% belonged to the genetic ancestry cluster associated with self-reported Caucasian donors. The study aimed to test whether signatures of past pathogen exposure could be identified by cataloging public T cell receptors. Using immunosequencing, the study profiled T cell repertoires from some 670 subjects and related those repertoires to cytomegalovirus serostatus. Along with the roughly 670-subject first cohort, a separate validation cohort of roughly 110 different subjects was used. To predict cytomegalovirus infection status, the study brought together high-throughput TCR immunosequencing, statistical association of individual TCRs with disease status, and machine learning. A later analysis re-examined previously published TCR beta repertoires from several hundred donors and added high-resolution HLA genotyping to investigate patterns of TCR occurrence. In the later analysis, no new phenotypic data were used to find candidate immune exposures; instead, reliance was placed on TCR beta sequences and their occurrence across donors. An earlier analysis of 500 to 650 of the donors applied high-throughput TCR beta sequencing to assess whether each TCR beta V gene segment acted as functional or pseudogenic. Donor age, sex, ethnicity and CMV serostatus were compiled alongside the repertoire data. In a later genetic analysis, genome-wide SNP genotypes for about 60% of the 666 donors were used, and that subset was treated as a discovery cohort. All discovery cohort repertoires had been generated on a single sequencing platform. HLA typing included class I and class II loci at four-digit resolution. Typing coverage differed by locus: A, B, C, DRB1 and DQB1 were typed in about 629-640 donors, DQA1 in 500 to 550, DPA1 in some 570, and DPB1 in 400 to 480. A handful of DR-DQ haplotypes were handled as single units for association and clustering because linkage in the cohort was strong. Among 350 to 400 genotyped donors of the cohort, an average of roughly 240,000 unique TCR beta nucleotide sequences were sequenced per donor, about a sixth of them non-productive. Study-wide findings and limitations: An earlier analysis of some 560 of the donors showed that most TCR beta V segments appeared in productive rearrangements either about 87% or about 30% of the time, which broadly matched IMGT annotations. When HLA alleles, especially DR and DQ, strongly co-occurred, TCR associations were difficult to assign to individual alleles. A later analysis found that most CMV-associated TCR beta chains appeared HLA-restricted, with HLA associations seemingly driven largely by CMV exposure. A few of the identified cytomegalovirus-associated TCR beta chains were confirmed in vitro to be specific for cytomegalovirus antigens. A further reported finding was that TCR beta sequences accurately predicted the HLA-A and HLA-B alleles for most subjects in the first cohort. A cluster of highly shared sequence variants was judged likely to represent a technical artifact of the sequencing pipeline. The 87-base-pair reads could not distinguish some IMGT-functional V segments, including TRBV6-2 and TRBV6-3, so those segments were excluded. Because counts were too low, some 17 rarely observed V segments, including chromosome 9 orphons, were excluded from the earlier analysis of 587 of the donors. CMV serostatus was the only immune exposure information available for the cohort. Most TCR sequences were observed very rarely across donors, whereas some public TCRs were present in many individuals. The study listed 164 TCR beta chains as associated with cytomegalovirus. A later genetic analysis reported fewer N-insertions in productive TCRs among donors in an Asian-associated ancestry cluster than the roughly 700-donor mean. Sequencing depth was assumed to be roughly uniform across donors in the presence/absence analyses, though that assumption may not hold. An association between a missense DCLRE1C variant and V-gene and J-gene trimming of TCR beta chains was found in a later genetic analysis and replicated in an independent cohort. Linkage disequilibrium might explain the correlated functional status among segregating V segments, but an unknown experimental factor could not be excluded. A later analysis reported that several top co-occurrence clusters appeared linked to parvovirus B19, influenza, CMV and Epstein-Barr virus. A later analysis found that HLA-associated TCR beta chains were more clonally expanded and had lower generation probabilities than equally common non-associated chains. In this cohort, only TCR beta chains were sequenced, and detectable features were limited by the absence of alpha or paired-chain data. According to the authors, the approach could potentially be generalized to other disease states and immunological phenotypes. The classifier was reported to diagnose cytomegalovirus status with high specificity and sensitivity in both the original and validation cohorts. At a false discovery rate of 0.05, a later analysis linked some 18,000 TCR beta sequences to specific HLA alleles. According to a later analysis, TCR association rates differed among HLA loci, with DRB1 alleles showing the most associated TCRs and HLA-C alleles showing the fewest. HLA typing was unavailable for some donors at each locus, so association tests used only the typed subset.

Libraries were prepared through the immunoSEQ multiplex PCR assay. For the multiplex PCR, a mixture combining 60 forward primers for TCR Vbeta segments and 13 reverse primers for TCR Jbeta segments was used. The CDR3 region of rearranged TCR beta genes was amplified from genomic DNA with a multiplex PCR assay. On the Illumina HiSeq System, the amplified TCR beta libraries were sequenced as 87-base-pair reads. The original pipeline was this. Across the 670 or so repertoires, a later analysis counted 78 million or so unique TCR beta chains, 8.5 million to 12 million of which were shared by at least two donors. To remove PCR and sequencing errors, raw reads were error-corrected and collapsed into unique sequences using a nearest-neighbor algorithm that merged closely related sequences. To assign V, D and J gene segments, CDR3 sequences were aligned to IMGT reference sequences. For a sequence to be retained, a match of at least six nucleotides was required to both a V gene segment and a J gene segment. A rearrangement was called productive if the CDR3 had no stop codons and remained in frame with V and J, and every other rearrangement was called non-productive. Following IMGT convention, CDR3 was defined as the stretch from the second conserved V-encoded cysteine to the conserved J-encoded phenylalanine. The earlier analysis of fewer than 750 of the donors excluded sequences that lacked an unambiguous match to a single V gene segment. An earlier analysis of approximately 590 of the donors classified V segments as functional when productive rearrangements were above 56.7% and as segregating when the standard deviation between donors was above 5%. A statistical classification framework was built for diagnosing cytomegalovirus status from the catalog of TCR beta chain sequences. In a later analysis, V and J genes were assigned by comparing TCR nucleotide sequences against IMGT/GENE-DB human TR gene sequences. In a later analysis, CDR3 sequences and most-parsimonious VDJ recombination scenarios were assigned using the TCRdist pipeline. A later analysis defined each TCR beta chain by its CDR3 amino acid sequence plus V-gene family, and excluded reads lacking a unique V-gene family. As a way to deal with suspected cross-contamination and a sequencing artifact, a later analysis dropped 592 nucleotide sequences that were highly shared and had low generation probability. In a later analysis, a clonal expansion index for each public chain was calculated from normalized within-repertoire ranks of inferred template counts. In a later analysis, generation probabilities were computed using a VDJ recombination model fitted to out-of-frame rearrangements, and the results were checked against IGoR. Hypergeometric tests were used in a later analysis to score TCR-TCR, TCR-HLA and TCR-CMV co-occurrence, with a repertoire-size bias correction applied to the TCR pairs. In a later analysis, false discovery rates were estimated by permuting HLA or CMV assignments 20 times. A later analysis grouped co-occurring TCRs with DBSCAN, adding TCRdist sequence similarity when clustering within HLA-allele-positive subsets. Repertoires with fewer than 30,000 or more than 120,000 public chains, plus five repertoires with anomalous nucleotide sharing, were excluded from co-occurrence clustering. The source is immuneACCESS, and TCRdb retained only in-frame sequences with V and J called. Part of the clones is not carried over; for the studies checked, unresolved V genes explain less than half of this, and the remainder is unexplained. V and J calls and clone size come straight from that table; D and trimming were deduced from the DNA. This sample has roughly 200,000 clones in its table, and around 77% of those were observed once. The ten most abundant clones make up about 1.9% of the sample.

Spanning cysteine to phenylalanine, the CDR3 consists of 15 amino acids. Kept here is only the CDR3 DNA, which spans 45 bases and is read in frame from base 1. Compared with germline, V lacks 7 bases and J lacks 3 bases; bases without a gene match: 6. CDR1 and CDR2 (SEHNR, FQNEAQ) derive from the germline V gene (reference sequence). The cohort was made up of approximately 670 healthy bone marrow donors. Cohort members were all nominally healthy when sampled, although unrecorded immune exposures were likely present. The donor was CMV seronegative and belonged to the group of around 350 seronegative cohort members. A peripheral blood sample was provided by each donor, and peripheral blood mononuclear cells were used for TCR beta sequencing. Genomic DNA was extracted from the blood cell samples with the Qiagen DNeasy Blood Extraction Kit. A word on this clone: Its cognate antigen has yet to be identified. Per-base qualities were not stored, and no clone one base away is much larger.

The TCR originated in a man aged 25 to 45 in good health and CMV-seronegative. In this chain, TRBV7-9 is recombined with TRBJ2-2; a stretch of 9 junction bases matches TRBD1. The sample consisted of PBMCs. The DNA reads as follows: TGTGCCAGCAACGAATGGACAGGGGACACCGGGGAGCTGTTTTTT. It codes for CASNEWTGDTGELFF.